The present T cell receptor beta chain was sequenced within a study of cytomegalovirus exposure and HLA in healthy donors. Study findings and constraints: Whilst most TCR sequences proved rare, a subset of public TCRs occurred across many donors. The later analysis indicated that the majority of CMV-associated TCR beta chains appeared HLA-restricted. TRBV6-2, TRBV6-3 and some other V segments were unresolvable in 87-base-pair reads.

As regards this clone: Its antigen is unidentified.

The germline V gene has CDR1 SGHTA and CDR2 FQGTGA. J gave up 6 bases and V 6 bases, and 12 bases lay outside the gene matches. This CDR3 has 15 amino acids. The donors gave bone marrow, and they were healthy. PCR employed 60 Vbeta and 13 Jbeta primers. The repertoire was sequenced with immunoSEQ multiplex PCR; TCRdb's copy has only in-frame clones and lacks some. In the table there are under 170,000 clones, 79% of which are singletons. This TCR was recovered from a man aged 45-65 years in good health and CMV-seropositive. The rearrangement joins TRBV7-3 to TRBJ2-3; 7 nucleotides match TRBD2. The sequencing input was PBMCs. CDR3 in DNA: TGTGCCAGCAGGGGCTCTAGCGGAGGGGAGGATACGCAGTATTTT. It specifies CASRGSSGGEDTQYF.